Presented here are 24 T cell receptor beta chains from one specimen sequenced in a study of blood T cell repertoires in COVID-19. Some clones are missing from TCRdb's copy, which holds only in-frame ones; the method was immunoSEQ multiplex PCR. Of fewer than 350,000 clones listed, approximately 91% were seen once; the top ten hold 2% to 2.5%. Sequenced input: PBMCs or T cells enriched from blood (not recorded which). These receptors all come from a woman in her thirties or forties with acute COVID-19.

V gene TRBV27 combines with J gene TRBJ2-6; 7 bases match TRBD1. The CDR3 consists of 15 residues. The germline gives CDR1 MNHEY, CDR2 SMNVEV (reference sequence). Losses at the gene ends were 6 bases for V and 2 bases for J; bases not matched to a gene: 4. The CDR3 DNA sequence: TGTGCCAGCAGAGACAGGGCTGCTGGGGCCAACGTCCTGACTTTC. It encodes CASRDRAAGANVLTF.

The chain recombines TRBV11-3 with TRBJ2-1, with 11 bases that match TRBD1. CDR1 and CDR2 from the germline V gene are SGHNT and YENEEA. V shed 1 base, J shed 7 bases, and the junction held 6 bases outside the gene matches. This CDR3 is 16 amino acids long. The CDR3: CASSLVGTGGYNEQFF. The CDR3 region has the DNA TGTGCCAGCAGCTTAGTAGGGACAGGGGGTTATAATGAGCAGTTCTTC.

The V and J genes are TRBV11-2 and TRBJ2-7, with D tentatively TRBD1 (6 bases). The length of the CDR3 is 16 residues. Per the germline V gene, CDR1 is SGHAT and CDR2 is FQNNGV. The V and J ends lost 1 base and 3 bases respectively, with 16 bases between them. The CDR3 is CASSLVTGLRVYEQYF. CDR3 bases: TGTGCCAGCAGCTTAGTCACAGGGTTAAGGGTCTACGAGCAGTACTTC.

V and J are TRBV7-8 and TRBJ1-1; D might be TRBD1 (6 bases). CDR3 length: 16 residues. Germline CDR1 is SGHVS and CDR2 is FQNEAQ. Trimming shortened V by 3 bases and J by 1 base, and 15 bases separated the two germline ends. The CDR3 region is CASSFKGDIRNTEAFF. CDR3 nucleotide sequence: TGTGCCAGCAGCTTTAAGGGGGACATCCGGAACACTGAAGCTTTCTTT.

This chain links TRBV2 with TRBJ2-1, with D uncertain. Between the trimmed V and J ends, which lost 4 bases and 10 bases, there was a span of 23 bases. The CDR3 consists of 16 residues. CDR1 and CDR2 (germline): SNHLY, FYNNEI. The CDR3 DNA reads TGTGCCAGCAGTGGAGTTTCAGGAAAGACCCCTGGGGAGCAGTTCTTC. Its translation is CASSGVSGKTPGEQFF.

This chain connects TRBV19 to TRBJ1-2; 8 bases match TRBD1. The trim removed 3 bases at V and 4 bases at J, leaving 13 bases unmatched. The V gene's germline CDR1 is LNHDA and CDR2 SQIVND (reference sequence). CDR3 length: 17 residues. The CDR3 nucleotides read TGTGCCAGTAGTATCGGAGGTGTGACAGGGGTCCTCTATGGCTACACCTTC. Translation gives CASSIGGVTGVLYGYTF.

The chain uses TRBV7-9 and TRBJ2-3; TRBD2 agrees at 8 bases. The CDR3 extends over 18 amino acids. Germline values: CDR1 SEHNR, CDR2 FQNEAQ (reference sequence). The ends lost 1 base at V and 5 bases at J; junction bases unmatched: 14. The CDR3 spells CASSLDEGGLELRDTQYF. CDR3 DNA sequence: TGTGCCAGCAGCTTAGACGAAGGGGGACTAGAGCTGAGAGATACGCAGTATTTT. Full variable domain (remainder filled in from reference TRBV7-9 and TRBJ2-3): DTGVSQNPRHKITKRGQNVTFRCDPISEHNRLYWYRQTLGQGPEFLTYFQNEAQLEKSRLLSDRFSAERPKGSFSTLEIQRTEQGDSAMYLCASSLDEGGLELRDTQYFGPGTRLTVL.

The chain has TRBV7-3 and TRBJ2-1; 7 bases fit TRBD1. Looked up from germline, CDR1 is SGHTA and CDR2 is FQGTGA. The CDR3 has 15 amino acids. With 6 bases clipped from V and 4 bases from J, the junction kept 9 bases outside the gene matches. CDR3 DNA sequence: TGTGCCAGCAGTCAGGTCGACAGGGAGTACAATGAGCAGTTCTTC. This translates into CASSQVDREYNEQFF.

V and J are TRBV5-1 and TRBJ2-2; D call uncertain. CDR3 length: 11 residues. Germline CDR1 and CDR2: SGHRS and YFSETQ. The germline V and J ends were trimmed by 0 bases and 8 bases, with 2 bases remaining between them. The CDR3: CASSLAGELFF. The DNA for the CDR3 is TGCGCCAGCAGCTTGGCAGGGGAGCTGTTTTTT.

This chain joins TRBV6-5 and TRBJ1-1; TRBD1 is a possible D gene (6 bases). Trimming cost V 0 bases and J 2 bases, with 13 bases left between them. This CDR3 region has 16 residues. Germline CDR1 MNHEY, CDR2 SVGAGI. This CDR3 reads CASSYSAGAGNTEAFF. CDR3 nucleotides: TGTGCCAGCAGTTACTCTGCGGGGGCAGGAAACACTGAAGCTTTCTTT.

This chain links TRBV2 with TRBJ1-1; D unclear. This CDR3 spans 13 amino acids. Germline CDR1 and CDR2: SNHLY and FYNNEI. V was clipped by 9 bases and J by 1 base, with 12 bases between them. CDR3 residues: CASTDRRNTEAFF. DNA for the CDR3: TGTGCCAGTACCGATCGGAGGAACACTGAAGCTTTCTTT. The complete variable domain, with remaining parts taken from reference TRBV2 and TRBJ1-1, reads EPEVTQTPSHQVTQMGQEVILRCVPISNHLYFYWYRQILGQKVEFLVSFYNNEISEKSEIFDDQFSVERPDGSNFTLKIRSTKLEDSAMYFCASTDRRNTEAFFGQGTRLTVV.

V usage is TRBV9 and J usage is TRBJ1-1; TRBD1 is a possible D gene (6 bases). The CDR3 loop spans 17 amino acids. With 4 bases removed from V and 1 base from J, the gap between germline ends came to 20 bases. The V gene's germline CDR1 is SGDLS and CDR2 YYNGEE. The CDR3 sequence: CASSLYPGQLSNTEAFF. For the CDR3, the DNA is TGTGCCAGCAGCCTCTACCCGGGACAACTATCGAACACTGAAGCTTTCTTT.

The CDR3 bases are TGCAGCGCCGAGAGGGGAGGCACTGAAGCTTTCTTT. It is translated as CSAERGGTEAFF. This chain joins TRBV29-1 and TRBJ1-1; D might be TRBD1 (5 bases). Per the germline V gene, CDR1 is SQVTM and CDR2 is ANQGSEA. Deletions cut 7 bases from V and 4 bases from J, with 13 bases between. The CDR3 length is 12 residues.

This chain connects TRBV2 to TRBJ1-4; weak D call: TRBD1 (5 bases). Germline V gene data show CDR1 as SNHLY and CDR2 as FYNNEI. This CDR3 spans 14 amino acids. V was trimmed by 6 bases and J by 3 bases, leaving 11 bases between them. The CDR3 DNA reads as TGTGCCAGCAGCTGGACACAGGCTAATGAAAAACTGTTTTTT. It translates to CASSWTQANEKLFF. Full variable domain (missing parts from reference TRBV2 and TRBJ1-4): EPEVTQTPSHQVTQMGQEVILRCVPISNHLYFYWYRQILGQKVEFLVSFYNNEISEKSEIFDDQFSVERPDGSNFTLKIRSTKLEDSAMYFCASSWTQANEKLFFGSGTQLSVL.

The chain is built from TRBV4-2 and TRBJ2-1, with 16 bases matching TRBD2. The CDR3 consists of 18 residues. Germline CDR1 and CDR2: LGHNA and YNFKEQ. The trim removed 3 bases at V and 8 bases at J, leaving 10 bases unmatched. The CDR3 DNA is TGTGCCAGCAGCCAGGGACTAGCGGGAGGGCCAGTCTTCCATGAGCAGTTCTTC. Translating gives CASSQGLAGGPVFHEQFF.

This rearrangement joins TRBV3-1 (or the pseudogene TRBV3-2) to TRBJ2-1, with D possibly matching TRBD1 (6 bases). V shed 6 bases and J shed 3 bases, with 12 bases lying between them. CDR3 size: 14 residues. Germline CDR1 LGHDT, CDR2 YNNKEL (reference sequence). DNA for the CDR3: TGTGCCAGCAGTCTTCAGGGGATCTACAATGAGCAGTTCTTC. As protein: CASSLQGIYNEQFF.

The chain uses TRBV15 and TRBJ2-1; 9 bases match TRBD2. CDR1 and CDR2 (germline): LNHNV, YYDKDF (reference sequence). CDR3 length: 16 amino acids. V was clipped by 0 bases and J by 7 bases; unmatched bases: 7. The CDR3 DNA reads TGTGCCACCAGCAGAGATTTGGCGGGGGGGCTTAATGAGCAGTTCTTC. This gives the protein CATSRDLAGGLNEQFF.

The rearrangement links TRBV7-9 to TRBJ2-7, with 7 bases aligning to TRBD1. The CDR3 is 15 residues long. Unmatched junction bases numbered 7, after V lost 2 bases and J lost 3 bases. Looked up from germline, CDR1 is SEHNR and CDR2 is FQNEAQ (reference sequence). CDR3 protein: CASSLFRGKHYEQYF. CDR3 sequence (DNA): TGTGCCAGCAGCTTATTCAGGGGGAAGCACTACGAGCAGTACTTC.

V is TRBV28 and J is TRBJ1-3, with D maybe TRBD1 (6 bases). Germline CDR1 is MDHEN and CDR2 is SYDVKM. The CDR3 spans 15 residues. Trimming took 5 bases from V and 0 from J, leaving 11 bases between them. The chain's CDR3 is CASSEQGPSGNTIYF. CDR3 nucleotides: TGTGCCAGCAGTGAACAGGGACCCTCTGGAAACACCATATATTTT.

V is TRBV30 and J is TRBJ2-2; 9 bases map to TRBD1. Looked up from germline, CDR1 is GTSNPN and CDR2 is SVGIG (reference sequence). Trimming removed 3 bases from V and 7 bases from J; junction bases left unmatched: 9. This CDR3 is built from 15 residues. CDR3 residues: CAWSATGGAGGELFF. DNA for the CDR3: TGTGCCTGGAGCGCTACAGGGGGCGCAGGCGGGGAGCTGTTTTTT. The full variable domain, with the rest looked up from reference TRBV30 and TRBJ2-2, is SQTIHQWPATLVQPVGSPLSLECTVEGTSNPNLYWYRQAAGRGLQLLFYSVGIGQISSEVPQNLSASRPQDRQFILSSKKLLLSDSGFYLCAWSATGGAGGELFFGEGSRLTVL.

The chain has TRBV4-2 and TRBJ2-3; TRBD1 agrees at 7 bases. Germline V gene data show CDR1 as LGHNA and CDR2 as YNFKEQ. V was pared by 2 bases and J by 6 bases, with 8 bases of the junction left unmatched. There are 15 residues in the CDR3. The CDR3 is CASSQTSLQGDTQYF. The DNA for the CDR3 is TGTGCCAGCAGCCAAACCTCTCTACAGGGGGATACGCAGTATTTT.

The chain recombines TRBV19 with TRBJ1-4; 9 nucleotides match TRBD1. V lost 5 bases to trimming and J lost 5 bases; unmatched junction nucleotides: 6. CDR1 is LNHDA and CDR2 is SQIVND in the germline V gene (reference sequence). The CDR3 is made up of 15 amino acids. The CDR3 DNA reads as TGTGCCAGTAGTGGACTAGACAGGGGGAATGAAAAACTGTTTTTT. Encoded protein: CASSGLDRGNEKLFF.

This chain uses TRBV2 with TRBJ1-5; maybe TRBD1 (5 bases). Germline CDR1 and CDR2: SNHLY and FYNNEI. CDR3 length: 14 residues. With 6 bases removed from V and 4 bases from J, the gap between germline ends came to 13 bases. The DNA for the CDR3 is TGTGCCAGCAGGGCGGCAGGGAGGAATCAGCCCCAGCATTTT. Encoded protein: CASRAAGRNQPQHF.

On this clone itself: Other DNA variants within this sample encode the same CDR3. The rearrangement links TRBV9 to TRBJ2-3; possibly TRBD2 for D (5 bases). Germline values: CDR1 SGDLS, CDR2 YYNGEE. V dropped 0 bases and J dropped 4 bases, with 6 bases sitting between them. The CDR3 loop spans 13 amino acids. The CDR3 region is CASSVGGSDTQYF. The CDR3 DNA follows: TGTGCCAGCAGCGTAGGAGGGTCAGATACGCAGTATTTT.